A selection of T cell receptor beta chains follows, all from one sample in a study of long-term antiretroviral therapy in people with HIV. Libraries were prepared by immunoSEQ multiplex PCR; TCRdb keeps only in-frame clonotypes and omits some of them. The table lists 15,000 to 20,000 clones, roughly 75% of them singletons. The sequences come from unsorted PBMCs, collected 1.5 years before starting antiretroviral therapy. Receptors were obtained from a woman aged 45-65 years with HIV. CDR3s include the opening cysteine and the closing phenylalanine or tryptophan. The D gene is left open where the match is weak. Rows give clone size only sometimes, using once, few, many, or a class for an expanded clone.

CDR3aa: CASSILAGGHSNQPQHF
CDR3nt: TGTGCCAGTAGTATCCTAGCGGGGGGGCATAGCAATCAGCCCCAGCATTTT
abundance: .
len: 17
j_gene: TRBJ1-5
d_gene: .
v_gene: TRBV19

CDR3aa: CASSPLGAADTQYF
CDR3nt: TGTGCCAGCTCACCTTTGGGGGCTGCAGATACGCAGTATTTT
abundance: .
len: 14
j_gene: TRBJ2-3
d_gene: .
v_gene: TRBV18

CDR3aa: CASSLRRGISTEEKLFF
CDR3nt: TGTGCCAGCAGCTTAAGGCGGGGGATCTCCACGGAGGAAAAACTGTTTTTT
abundance: .
len: 17
j_gene: TRBJ1-4
d_gene: .
v_gene: TRBV7-7

CDR3aa: CASSLGFGTTDTQYF
CDR3nt: TGTGCCAGCAGCTTAGGGTTCGGTACCACAGATACGCAGTATTTT
abundance: .
len: 15
j_gene: TRBJ2-3
d_gene: .
v_gene: TRBV11-3

CDR3aa: CSVGTAANEKLFF
CDR3nt: TGCAGCGTCGGGACAGCGGCTAATGAAAAACTGTTTTTT
abundance: .
len: 13
j_gene: TRBJ1-4
d_gene: TRBD1
v_gene: TRBV29-1

CDR3aa: CASSSTASSYEQYF
CDR3nt: TGTGCCAGTAGTAGTACAGCGAGCTCCTACGAGCAGTACTTC
abundance: .
len: 14
j_gene: TRBJ2-7
d_gene: .
v_gene: TRBV19

CDR3aa: CASSLEARSSYNEQFF
CDR3nt: TGCGCCAGCAGCTTGGAAGCGAGGAGCTCCTACAATGAGCAGTTCTTC
abundance: .
len: 16
j_gene: TRBJ2-1
d_gene: .
v_gene: TRBV5-1

CDR3aa: CASSSYRGRSSPLHF
CDR3nt: TGTGCCAGCAGTAGCTACAGGGGGCGAAGTTCACCCCTCCACTTT
abundance: .
len: 15
j_gene: TRBJ1-6
d_gene: TRBD1
v_gene: TRBV28

CDR3aa: CASSFTTADTQYF
CDR3nt: TGTGCCAGCAGCTTCACCACGGCCGATACGCAGTATTTT
abundance: .
len: 13
j_gene: TRBJ2-3
d_gene: .
v_gene: TRBV11-2

CDR3aa: CAWTAGTSLAFF
CDR3nt: TGTGCCTGGACGGCAGGAACCTCCCTCGCTTTCTTT
abundance: .
len: 12
j_gene: TRBJ1-1
d_gene: .
v_gene: TRBV30

CDR3aa: CASGTSTDTQYF
CDR3nt: TGTGCCAGCGGGACTAGCACAGATACGCAGTATTTT
abundance: .
len: 12
j_gene: TRBJ2-3
d_gene: .
v_gene: TRBV5-8

CDR3aa: CAIGTGGSNEKLFF
CDR3nt: TGTGCCATCGGGACAGGGGGCTCCAATGAAAAACTGTTTTTT
abundance: .
len: 14
j_gene: TRBJ1-4
d_gene: TRBD1
v_gene: TRBV10-3

CDR3aa: CASSLAGGSEEKLFF
CDR3nt: TGTGCCAGCAGCTTGGCAGGCGGTTCGGAGGAAAAACTGTTTTTT
abundance: .
len: 15
j_gene: TRBJ1-4
d_gene: .
v_gene: TRBV5-6

CDR3aa: CASSLETGELFF
CDR3nt: TGTGCCAGCAGCTTAGAAACCGGGGAGCTGTTTTTT
abundance: .
len: 12
j_gene: TRBJ2-2
d_gene: .
v_gene: TRBV7-9

CDR3aa: CASSLEGSYGYTF
CDR3nt: TGTGCCAGCAGCTTAGAGGGGAGCTATGGCTACACCTTC
abundance: .
len: 13
j_gene: TRBJ1-2
d_gene: .
v_gene: TRBV11-2

CDR3aa: CAWSGDSNQPQHF
CDR3nt: TGTGCCTGGAGTGGGGATAGCAATCAGCCCCAGCATTTT
abundance: .
len: 13
j_gene: TRBJ1-5
d_gene: .
v_gene: TRBV30

CDR3aa: CASSYRGTNEKLFF
CDR3nt: TGCGCCAGCTCCTACAGGGGAACTAATGAAAAACTGTTTTTT
abundance: .
len: 14
j_gene: TRBJ1-4
d_gene: TRBD1
v_gene: TRBV4-1

CDR3aa: CASGRGNYGYTF
CDR3nt: TGTGCTAGTGGCCGGGGAAACTATGGCTACACCTTC
abundance: .
len: 12
j_gene: TRBJ1-2
d_gene: .
v_gene: TRBV12-5

CDR3aa: CASRGTGGDGYTF
CDR3nt: TGTGCCAGCAGGGGGACAGGGGGTGATGGCTACACCTTC
abundance: few
len: 13
j_gene: TRBJ1-2
d_gene: TRBD1
v_gene: TRBV25-1

CDR3aa: CASSLAGLDNSPLHF
CDR3nt: TGCGCCAGCAGCTTGGCTGGCTTGGATAATTCACCCCTCCACTTT
abundance: .
len: 15
j_gene: TRBJ1-6
d_gene: .
v_gene: TRBV5-1

CDR3aa: CASSPRGRTERLVGDEQFF
CDR3nt: TGTGCCAGCTCACCTAGGGGGAGAACTGAGAGACTAGTGGGCGATGAGCAGTTCTTC
abundance: .
len: 19
j_gene: TRBJ2-1
d_gene: .
v_gene: TRBV18